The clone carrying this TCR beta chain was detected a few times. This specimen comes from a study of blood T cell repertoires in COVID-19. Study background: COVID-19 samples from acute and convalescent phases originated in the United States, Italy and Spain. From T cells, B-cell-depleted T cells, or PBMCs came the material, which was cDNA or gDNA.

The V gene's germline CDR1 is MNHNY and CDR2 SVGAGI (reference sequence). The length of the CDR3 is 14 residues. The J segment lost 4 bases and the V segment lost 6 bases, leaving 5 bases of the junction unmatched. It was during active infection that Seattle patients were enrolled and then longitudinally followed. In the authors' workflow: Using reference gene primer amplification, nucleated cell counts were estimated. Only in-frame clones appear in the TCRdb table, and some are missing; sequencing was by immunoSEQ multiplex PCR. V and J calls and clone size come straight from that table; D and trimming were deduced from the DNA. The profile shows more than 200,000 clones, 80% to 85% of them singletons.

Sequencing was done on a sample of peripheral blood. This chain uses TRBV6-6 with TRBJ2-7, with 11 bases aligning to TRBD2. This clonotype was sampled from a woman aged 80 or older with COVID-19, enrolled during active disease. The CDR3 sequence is CASRKTSGEYEQYF. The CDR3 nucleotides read TGTGCCAGCAGGAAGACTAGCGGGGAGTACGAGCAGTACTTC.